Each of the 7 T cell receptor beta chains below was sequenced from the same sample in a study of technical replicates of blood from several donors. Clones were read by immunoSEQ multiplex PCR, and TCRdb kept only the in-frame ones, dropping some. The data show tens of thousands of clones, with about 96% seen just once and around 0.4% held by the top ten. Input material: T cells isolated from PBMCs. The receptors originated from a human donor in good health.

The chain has TRBV11-2 and TRBJ2-7, with D unresolved. The CDR3 is 12 residues long. With 10 bases removed from V and 5 bases from J, the gap between germline ends came to 15 bases. From germline, CDR1 is SGHAT and CDR2 FQNNGV. CDR3 coding DNA: TGTGCCACTCAAGACTGGCTTGACGAGCAGTACTTC. Protein sequence: CATQDWLDEQYF.

The gene calls are TRBV18 and TRBJ1-1; D remains ambiguous. The CDR3 totals 12 residues. Germline CDR1 reads KGHSH; CDR2 reads LQKENI. Trimming shortened V by 0 bases and J by 5 bases, and 4 bases separated the two germline ends. The CDR3 region has the DNA TGTGCCAGCTCACCACCGAGGACTGAAGCTTTCTTT. It specifies CASSPPRTEAFF. The full variable domain, its missing parts supplied by reference TRBV18 and TRBJ1-1, is NAGVMQNPRHLVRRRGQEARLRCSPMKGHSHVYWYRQLPEEGLKFMVYLQKENIIDESGMPKERFSAEFPKEGPSILRIQQVVRGDSAAYFCASSPPRTEAFFGQGTRLTVV.

This sequence joins TRBV7-3 and TRBJ2-1; 7 bases map to TRBD1. The length of the CDR3 is 13 residues. Germline CDR1 reads SGHTA; CDR2 reads FQGTGA. V lost 5 bases and J lost 5; bases outside the gene matches: 3. The CDR3 region has the DNA TGTGCCAGCAGCCCAGGGACAGACAATGAGCAGTTCTTC. Amino acids: CASSPGTDNEQFF.

The V and J genes are TRBV19 and TRBJ2-3; D unresolved. The CDR3 is 16 amino acids. Germline loops: CDR1 LNHDA, CDR2 SQIVND (reference sequence). V was clipped by 2 bases and J by 0 bases, with 12 bases between them. The DNA for the CDR3 is TGTGCCAGTAGTATATTTCAAACAGACAGCACAGATACGCAGTATTTT. Encoded protein: CASSIFQTDSTDTQYF.

This clone was recorded once. V gene TRBV19 combines with J gene TRBJ2-5; 8 bases are a match to TRBD1. The CDR3 extends over 14 amino acids. V shed 3 bases, J shed 4 bases, and the junction held 4 bases outside the gene matches. Germline CDR1 and CDR2: LNHDA and SQIVND (reference sequence). CDR3 nucleotides: TGTGCCAGTAGTATTGCAGGGGGCTCAGAGACCCAGTACTTC. Its protein product is CASSIAGGSETQYF. The complete variable domain, with remaining parts taken from reference TRBV19 and TRBJ2-5, reads DGGITQSPKYLFRKEGQNVTLSCEQNLNHDAMYWYRQDPGQGLRLIYYSQIVNDFQKGDIAEGYSVSREKKESFPLTVTSAQKNPTAFYLCASSIAGGSETQYFGPGTRLLVL.

V usage is TRBV7-2 and J usage is TRBJ1-1, with D perhaps matching TRBD1 (5 bases). Germline V gene sequence: CDR1 SGHTA, CDR2 FQGNSA. Trimming stripped 1 base from V and 5 bases from J, with 14 bases between. This CDR3 has 15 residues. The CDR3 spells CASSLVDSPGTEAFF. CDR3 sequence (DNA): TGTGCCAGCAGCTTAGTAGATAGTCCAGGGACTGAAGCTTTCTTT.

This clone was recorded once. V gene TRBV19 combines with J gene TRBJ2-1; 8 nucleotides align to TRBD2. This CDR3 comprises 14 residues. CDR1 and CDR2 from the germline V gene are LNHDA and SQIVND (reference sequence). V was clipped by 9 bases and J by 9 bases; unmatched bases: 13. The CDR3 loop reads CASNSAGGSGEQFF. The CDR3 DNA reads as TGTGCCAGCAACTCCGCGGGGGGCTCAGGTGAGCAGTTCTTC.